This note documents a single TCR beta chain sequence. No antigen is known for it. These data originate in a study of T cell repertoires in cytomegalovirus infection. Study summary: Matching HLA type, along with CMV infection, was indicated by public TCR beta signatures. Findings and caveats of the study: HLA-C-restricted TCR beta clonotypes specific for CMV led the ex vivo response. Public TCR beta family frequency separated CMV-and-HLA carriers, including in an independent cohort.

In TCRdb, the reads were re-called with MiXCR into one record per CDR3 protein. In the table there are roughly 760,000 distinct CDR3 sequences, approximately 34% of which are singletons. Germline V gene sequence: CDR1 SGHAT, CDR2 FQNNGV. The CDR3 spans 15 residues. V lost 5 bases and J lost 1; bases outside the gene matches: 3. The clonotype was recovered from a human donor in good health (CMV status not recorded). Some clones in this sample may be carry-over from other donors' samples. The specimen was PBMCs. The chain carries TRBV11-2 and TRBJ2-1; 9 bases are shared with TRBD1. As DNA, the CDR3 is TGTGCCAGCAGCCGGGACAGGGTATCCTACAATGAGCAGTTCTTC. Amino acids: CASSRDRVSYNEQFF.